The 28 T cell receptor beta chains below were found in one sample sequenced in a study of blood T cell repertoires in COVID-19. TCRdb keeps only in-frame clones here, not all; method: immunoSEQ multiplex PCR. The sample records around 260,000 clones, roughly 90% being singletons. Input material: peripheral blood. These receptors all come from a woman aged 40 to 50 who had recovered from COVID-19.

V is TRBV28 and J is TRBJ1-1; D unresolved. Trimming removed 7 bases from V and 8 bases from J, with 23 bases in between. Germline values: CDR1 MDHEN, CDR2 SYDVKM. The length of the CDR3 is 15 residues. The DNA for the CDR3 is TGTGCCAGCACCATAGGCAGCGCGCTTGGAGTCGAAGCTTTCTTT. Translated, it gives CASTIGSALGVEAFF.

This clone has only one observation. The chain recombines TRBV29-1 with TRBJ1-4, with 7 bases identical to TRBD1. V was pared by 6 bases and J by 8 bases, with 9 bases of the junction left unmatched. Germline values: CDR1 SQVTM, CDR2 ANQGSEA. This CDR3 has 13 residues. The CDR3 nucleotides read TGCAGCGTAGGACAGGAGAATGGGGAAAAACTGTTTTTT. Encoded protein: CSVGQENGEKLFF.

This clone showed up just once. The chain links TRBV7-2 to TRBJ2-3; a possible D gene is TRBD2 (5 bases). Trimming left V 8 bases short and J 2 bases short, with 23 bases between. The CDR3 consists of 17 residues. Per the germline V gene, CDR1 is SGHTA and CDR2 is FQGNSA. The DNA for the CDR3 is TGTGCCAGCTCTGATTGGTCCGGACTCCCCCCCACAGATACGCAGTATTTT. It translates to CASSDWSGLPPTDTQYF.

The chain has TRBV6-5 and TRBJ1-5; TRBD1 might be the D (6 bases). V lost 4 bases and J lost 6, with 13 bases in between. Germline CDR1 is MNHEY and CDR2 is SVGAGI. There are 14 residues in the CDR3. CDR3 sequence: CASSSGTGSQPQHF. CDR3 bases: TGTGCCAGCAGTTCGGGAACAGGGAGTCAGCCCCAGCATTTT.

The table lists this clone with a count of one. The gene calls are TRBV30 and TRBJ1-4; a weak D match, TRBD1 (5 bases). CDR3 length: 12 residues. Trimming left V 4 bases short and J 8 bases short, with 11 bases between. Germline V gene lookup returns CDR1 GTSNPN and CDR2 SVGIG (reference sequence). CDR3 sequence (DNA): TGTGCCTGGACTGGAGGGGCAGAAAAACTGTTTTTT. It translates to CAWTGGAEKLFF.

This clone was picked up a small number of times. The genes are TRBV3-1 (or the pseudogene TRBV3-2) and TRBJ2-5; a possible D gene is TRBD2 (5 bases). The V gene lost 2 bases and the J gene lost 5 bases, with 12 bases spanning the gap. Germline V gene sequence: CDR1 LGHDT, CDR2 YNNKEL (reference sequence). The CDR3 is made up of 14 amino acids. The CDR3 is CASSQLASGETQYF. The CDR3 nucleotides are TGTGCCAGCAGCCAACTAGCTTCGGGGGAGACCCAGTACTTC.

V is TRBV5-6 and J is TRBJ1-1; D unresolved. The germline V gene has CDR1 SGHDT and CDR2 YYEEEE. The length of the CDR3 is 16 residues. V was trimmed by 4 bases and J by 4 bases, leaving 20 bases between them. CDR3 protein: CASSGLMMGGATEAFF. DNA for the CDR3: TGTGCCAGCAGCGGTCTTATGATGGGAGGCGCCACTGAAGCTTTCTTT.

The J gene is TRBJ2-1, the V gene TRBV7-6; the match to TRBD2 covers 9 bases. Germline loops: CDR1 SGHVS, CDR2 FNYEAQ. J gave up 4 bases and V 6 bases, and 10 bases lay outside the gene matches. This CDR3 contains 16 residues. The CDR3 bases are TGTGCCAGCAGTGACCTCGGGACTAGCAGTTACAATGAGCAGTTCTTC. Protein product: CASSDLGTSSYNEQFF.

This clone was detected only once. This chain uses TRBV19 with TRBJ1-1, with a tentative D call TRBD1 (5 bases). Germline CDR1 and CDR2: LNHDA and SQIVND (reference sequence). The V end was cut by 3 bases, the J end by 1 base, with 9 bases between. The CDR3 is 14 residues long. The chain's CDR3 is CASSMGRSNTEAFF. The CDR3 DNA is TGTGCCAGTAGTATGGGGCGGTCGAACACTGAAGCTTTCTTT.

This rearrangement joins TRBV11-3 to TRBJ1-6; tentatively, D is TRBD1 (5 bases). V was trimmed by 1 base and J by 5 bases, leaving 6 bases between them. This CDR3 comprises 14 residues. Germline V gene data show CDR1 as SGHNT and CDR2 as YENEEA. In DNA, the CDR3 is TGTGCCAGCAGCTTAGGGGGCGATAATTCACCCCTCCACTTT. Its protein product is CASSLGGDNSPLHF.

The rearrangement links TRBV3-1 (or the pseudogene TRBV3-2) to TRBJ2-7; possibly TRBD2 for D (6 bases). This CDR3 is built from 12 residues. V was trimmed by 4 bases and J by 9 bases, leaving 13 bases between them. Germline CDR1 is LGHDT and CDR2 is YNNKEL (reference sequence). The CDR3 is CASSPFAGLQYF. For the CDR3, the DNA is TGTGCCAGCAGCCCTTTCGCGGGGCTGCAGTACTTC.

As DNA, the CDR3 is TGTGCCAGCACCCAACACATAATGGGCCCCTACGAGCAGTACTTC. Translating gives CASTQHIMGPYEQYF. This chain uses TRBV7-2 with TRBJ2-7; D gene unclear. V lost 7 bases, J lost 2 bases, and 18 bases lay in between. The CDR3 loop spans 15 amino acids. The germline V gene encodes CDR1 SGHTA and CDR2 FQGNSA.

The chain has TRBV11-2 and TRBJ2-2; 13 bases fit TRBD2. Trimming removed 6 bases from V and 6 bases from J; junction bases left unmatched: 4. Per the germline V gene, CDR1 is SGHAT and CDR2 is FQNNGV. The CDR3 extends over 15 amino acids. The CDR3 sequence: CASRLAGGPAGELFF. CDR3 DNA sequence: TGTGCCAGCAGACTAGCGGGAGGGCCGGCCGGGGAGCTGTTTTTT.

The genes are TRBV15 and TRBJ1-1; 8 bases agree with TRBD1. The CDR3 length is 12 residues. Losses at the gene ends were 0 bases for V and 11 bases for J; bases not matched to a gene: 2. Per germline, CDR1 LNHNV and CDR2 YYDKDF (reference sequence). Here the CDR3 reads CATSRETGEAFF. The CDR3 DNA sequence: TGTGCCACCAGCAGAGAGACAGGGGAGGCTTTCTTT.

The chain is built from TRBV7-6 and TRBJ2-1, with TRBD2 matching over 9 bases. Trimming at V came to 0 bases and at J to 7 bases, leaving 4 bases not matched to a gene. Germline CDR1 and CDR2: SGHVS and FNYEAQ. The CDR3 is 15 amino acids. CDR3 region: CASSLAGGRGNEQFF. In DNA, the CDR3 is TGTGCCAGCAGCTTAGCTGGCGGGAGGGGGAATGAGCAGTTCTTC.

This chain links TRBV2 with TRBJ2-2; D gene uncertain. Germline CDR1 and CDR2: SNHLY and FYNNEI. The CDR3 runs to 14 residues. The V gene lost 3 bases and the J gene lost 7 bases, with 12 bases spanning the gap. CDR3 coding DNA: TGTGCCAGCAGTGATGGGCAGGTGGGCGGGGAGCTGTTTTTT. It translates to CASSDGQVGGELFF.

This rearrangement joins TRBV7-9 to TRBJ1-2, with D maybe TRBD1 (6 bases). CDR1 and CDR2 (germline): SEHNR, FQNEAQ (reference sequence). The CDR3 runs to 17 residues. Trimming removed 5 bases at V and 4 bases at J, with 23 bases between. The DNA for the CDR3 is TGTGCCAGCAGCCTGCGAGGTGGGGACATCGACTCCTATGGCTACACCTTC. This gives the protein CASSLRGGDIDSYGYTF.

The chain combines TRBV30 with TRBJ2-1; TRBD1 might be the D (5 bases). This CDR3 comprises 13 residues. V was pared by 0 bases and J by 6 bases, with 9 bases between. In germline, CDR1 is GTSNPN, CDR2 SVGIG (reference sequence). The CDR3 DNA reads TGTGCCTGGAGTGTGGGGCCTGGCAATGAGCAGTTCTTC. It is translated as CAWSVGPGNEQFF.

This clone was observed once. The V and J genes are TRBV19 and TRBJ2-6; 9 nucleotides align to TRBD1. Germline CDR1 and CDR2: LNHDA and SQIVND (reference sequence). V trimming: 5 bases; J trimming: 0 bases; junction bases outside the gene matches: 11. The length of the CDR3 is 19 residues. The CDR3 here is CASSGWTGEGYSGANVLTF. The CDR3 nucleotides read TGTGCCAGTAGTGGCTGGACAGGGGAAGGGTACTCTGGGGCCAACGTCCTGACTTTC.

The V and J genes are TRBV2 and TRBJ2-3; D remains unclear. The CDR3 is 12 residues long. The ends were cut back, 7 bases at V and 4 bases at J, with 9 bases in the middle. The germline CDR1 and CDR2 sequences are SNHLY and FYNNEI. The CDR3 loop is CASNVGADTQYF. The CDR3 DNA sequence: TGTGCCAGCAATGTGGGCGCAGATACGCAGTATTTT. Supplemented by reference TRBV2 and TRBJ2-3, the full variable domain reads EPEVTQTPSHQVTQMGQEVILRCVPISNHLYFYWYRQILGQKVEFLVSFYNNEISEKSEIFDDQFSVERPDGSNFTLKIRSTKLEDSAMYFCASNVGADTQYFGPGTRLTVL.

V gene TRBV5-1 combines with J gene TRBJ2-7; 8 nucleotides align to TRBD2. This CDR3 is built from 15 residues. V was pared by 2 bases and J by 2 bases, with 6 bases of the junction left unmatched. The germline CDR1 and CDR2 sequences are SGHRS and YFSETQ. This chain's CDR3 is CASSFVREGAYEQYF. CDR3 nucleotide sequence: TGCGCCAGCAGCTTTGTACGGGAGGGTGCCTACGAGCAGTACTTC.

This clone was counted a single time. The chain has TRBV7-3 and TRBJ2-5; possible D gene TRBD1, 6 bases. Germline V CDR1 and CDR2: SGHTA, FQGTGA. Trimming pared 5 bases from V and 3 bases from J, leaving 16 bases between. CDR3 size: 15 residues. The DNA of the CDR3 is TGTGCCAGCAGCCCAGGGGACCGCTCGGAAGAGACCCAGTACTTC. Protein sequence: CASSPGDRSEETQYF.

This chain connects TRBV19 to TRBJ2-1; TRBD1 aligns across 9 bases. V trimming: 5 bases; J trimming: 7 bases; junction bases outside the gene matches: 9. The CDR3 runs 15 residues. Looked up from germline, CDR1 is LNHDA and CDR2 is SQIVND (reference sequence). The CDR3 DNA reads as TGTGCCAGTAGTGACGGACAGGGGTATTCGAATGAGCAGTTCTTC. It yields the protein CASSDGQGYSNEQFF.

The sample holds one count of this clone. The chain employs TRBV27 and TRBJ1-3; D remains unclear. The germline V gene encodes CDR1 MNHEY and CDR2 SMNVEV (reference sequence). This CDR3 region has 15 residues. Trimming left V 3 bases short and J 0 bases short, with 9 bases between. CDR3: CASSLRGFSGNTIYF. In nucleotides, the CDR3 is TGTGCCAGCAGTTTGCGGGGATTCTCTGGAAACACCATATATTTT.

This clone was detected only a few times. CDR3 in amino acids: CASSMAGGEQYF. CDR3 sequence (DNA): TGTGCCAGCAGCATGGCCGGCGGCGAGCAGTACTTC. The chain links TRBV28 to TRBJ2-7, with D uncertain. The germline V gene encodes CDR1 MDHEN and CDR2 SYDVKM. The CDR3 contains 12 residues. V was pared by 6 bases and J by 6 bases, with 12 bases between.

Here the CDR3 reads CASRIQGSNEKLFF. CDR3 DNA: TGTGCCAGCAGGATACAGGGTTCTAATGAAAAACTGTTTTTT. This sequence joins TRBV2 and TRBJ1-4; tentatively, D is TRBD1 (6 bases). The germline V gene encodes CDR1 SNHLY and CDR2 FYNNEI. The V end was cut by 6 bases, the J end by 3 bases, with 11 bases between. This CDR3 has 14 amino acids.

The CDR3 reads CASSFGTSGYNEQFF. For the CDR3, the DNA is TGTGCCAGCAGCTTTGGGACTAGCGGGTACAATGAGCAGTTCTTC. J is TRBJ2-1 and V is TRBV5-8; 12 nucleotides align to TRBD2. Germline V lookup: CDR1 SGHTS, CDR2 YDEGEE. Trimming removed 2 bases from V and 4 bases from J; junction bases left unmatched: 1. The CDR3 loop spans 15 amino acids.

The rearrangement uses TRBV5-1 and TRBJ2-7; possible D gene TRBD1, 6 bases. The CDR3 length is 12 residues. With 4 bases removed from V and 6 bases from J, the gap between germline ends came to 11 bases. Germline assignment: CDR1 SGHRS and CDR2 YFSETQ. This chain's CDR3 is CASSPRGGEQYF. The DNA for the CDR3 is TGCGCCAGCAGCCCCAGGGGCGGCGAGCAGTACTTC.